The following is a T cell receptor (beta chain) sequence with its context. Its cognate antigen is unknown. The data were obtained in a study of a mutant IDH1 vaccine in newly diagnosed glioma. Turning to the study itself: Patients got their first vaccination 4-6 weeks after radiotherapy alone, or with temozolomide cycles.

With 4 bases removed from V and 1 base from J, the gap between germline ends came to 10 bases. This CDR3 has 15 amino acids. Looked up from germline, CDR1 is MNHEY and CDR2 is SMNVEV (reference sequence). Assay: immunoSEQ multiplex PCR; the TCRdb copy retains only in-frame clones and omits some. The top ten clones hold around 10% of a sample with 20,000 to 25,000 clones, about three quarters of them seen once. Broader study findings: Vaccine-induced immune responses occurred in approximately 93% of patients.

Described time point: week 11, during vaccination. A 20-mer mutant IDH1 peptide at 300 ug was injected subcutaneously with topical imiquimod. Sequenced here: peripheral blood mononuclear cells (PBMCs), sampled from a glioma patient whose treatment included an IDH1 peptide vaccine. This TCR was sampled from a man younger than 35 with glioma. Some clones in this sample may be carry-over from other donors' samples. This rearrangement joins TRBV27 to TRBJ1-4; D not certain. CDR3 sequence: CASSSMMGTNEKLFF. DNA of the CDR3: TGTGCCAGCAGTTCGATGATGGGAACTAATGAAAAACTGTTTTTT.